The rows below give T cell receptor beta chains drawn from one sample of a study of cytomegalovirus exposure and HLA in healthy donors. The method was immunoSEQ multiplex PCR; TCRdb's version includes in-frame clones alone and lacks a portion of them. The profile shows 140,000 to 150,000 clones, around 80% of them singletons. Sequences were obtained from PBMCs. All receptors come from a woman in her 40s in good health and CMV-seropositive. The conserved cysteine and the conserved F or W are not part of the CDR3 here. A D gene is named only where the DNA matches it firmly.

J gene | V gene | D gene | CDR3 protein
TRBJ1-2 | TRBV30 | - | AWKGSGYGYT
TRBJ2-7 | TRBV27 | TRBD2 | ASSPGLAESPWVNEQY
TRBJ2-5 | TRBV7-7 | TRBD2 | ASSFRTSGGAGETQY
TRBJ2-5 | TRBV6-4 | - | ASSVVFGRGETQY
TRBJ2-7 | TRBV29-1 | - | SVEGGPYEQY
TRBJ2-1 | TRBV5-5 | - | ASSADRGGLGNEQF
TRBJ1-1 | TRBV9 | - | ASSVDPTVEAF
TRBJ2-7 | TRBV30 | - | AWSVGGYEQY
TRBJ1-2 | TRBV2 | - | ASSNSDRLGGYT
TRBJ2-7 | TRBV6-1 | TRBD1 | ASSAQGAAYEQY
TRBJ2-7 | TRBV6-5 | - | ASRGTGEQY
TRBJ1-5 | TRBV6-5 | - | ASREERITGPQH
TRBJ2-7 | TRBV27 | TRBD2 | ASSLSASGRAGEQY
TRBJ2-2 | TRBV30 | TRBD1 | AWSVRDRVTGELF
TRBJ2-7 | TRBV7-9 | TRBD2 | ASSLGVASGIYEQY
TRBJ2-3 | TRBV5-6 | - | ASSLGLTLGDTQY
TRBJ2-3 | TRBV28 | - | ASSLFTGTGEDTQY
TRBJ2-3 | TRBV6-5 | - | ASSSSDTQY
TRBJ1-1 | TRBV4-3 | TRBD1 | ASRRTGGTEAF
TRBJ1-3 | TRBV6-6 | - | ASGGSSGNTIY
TRBJ1-2 | TRBV10-2 | - | ASSRDDYGYT
TRBJ2-3 | TRBV5-1 | - | ASSVSGTQY
TRBJ2-7 | TRBV10-3 | - | AITPSPAVSYEQY
TRBJ1-2 | TRBV28 | - | ASSPTVYGYT
TRBJ1-1 | TRBV21-1 | - | ASSTQDRVATEAF
TRBJ1-5 | TRBV6-1 | TRBD1 | ASSYTGGGGEPQH
TRBJ2-5 | TRBV7-2 | TRBD2 | ASSWGVGLAGRETQY
TRBJ2-7 | TRBV7-2 | - | ASSLGGSAYEQY
TRBJ1-4 | TRBV5-1 | - | ASRTGTPQLSSTNEKLF
TRBJ2-3 | TRBV10-3 | - | ALLADGTDTQY
TRBJ1-3 | TRBV28 | - | ASSLMYSSGNTIY
TRBJ2-1 | TRBV7-8 | TRBD2 | ASSSAGTRVNEQF
TRBJ2-1 | TRBV2 | TRBD2 | ASSPGTSGGSTYNEQF
TRBJ2-5 | TRBV30 | TRBD1 | AWTPGTGVTQY
TRBJ2-3 | TRBV5-1 | - | ASSLSGKADSTDTQY
TRBJ1-2 | TRBV27 | TRBD1 | ASRLQGGGGYT
TRBJ1-5 | TRBV30 | - | AWSVRGGANQPQH
TRBJ2-7 | TRBV11-2 | - | ASSSTGFSYEQY
TRBJ2-5 | TRBV5-4 | - | ASSLIGVGETQY
- | TRBV27 | TRBD1 | ASSRTPGQGIYEQY
TRBJ2-5 | TRBV6-5 | TRBD2 | ASRDMTSGQETQY
- | TRBV7-6 | TRBD2 | ASSSGTTSAVYEQY
TRBJ1-2 | TRBV11-1 | TRBD1 | ASRLDRAAYT
- | TRBV6-6 | TRBD1 | ATNPGQGNYEQY
TRBJ1-2 | TRBV4-3 | - | ASSPQSMNYGYT
TRBJ1-1 | TRBV9 | - | ASRRQGSAF
TRBJ2-7 | TRBV9 | - | ASSVAQGYEQY
TRBJ2-1 | TRBV4-1 | TRBD2 | ASSQRWLAGRNEQF
TRBJ2-7 | TRBV10-2 | - | ASSSSRRGWTYEQY
TRBJ2-1 | TRBV5-1 | TRBD2 | ASSLASGRVSEQF
TRBJ1-1 | TRBV28 | - | ASSVLNTEAF
TRBJ1-5 | TRBV28 | TRBD1 | ASRPDRGSNQPQH